Below, 13 T cell receptor beta chains from the same sample are listed, as sequenced in a study of T and B cells in COVID-19 patients. BIOMED2 TRB-A/B primer pools were used in multiplex TRB PCR. Via MiXCR, TCRdb re-called the multiplex PCR reads, giving one row per CDR3 protein. The top ten clones hold 12% of a sample with approximately 5,000 distinct CDR3 sequences, about 24% of them seen once. Each TRB amplification used roughly 250-550 ng of genomic DNA from blood. The material sequenced was blood. The receptors were gathered from a human donor with active COVID-19.

The V and J genes are TRBV5-1 and TRBJ2-2; a possible D gene is TRBD1 (6 bases). The CDR3 spans 17 residues. The V and J ends lost 0 bases and 1 base respectively, with 13 bases between them. Germline V CDR1 and CDR2: SGHRS, YFSETQ. The CDR3 loop is CASSLEDGTQNTGELFF. CDR3 nucleotides: TGCGCCAGCAGCTTGGAGGACGGGACACAGAACACCGGGGAGCTGTTTTTT.

The chain carries TRBV19 and TRBJ2-1; 11 bases line up with TRBD2. The CDR3 has 19 residues. Trimming removed 1 base from V and 4 bases from J; junction bases left unmatched: 12. Per the germline V gene, CDR1 is LNHDA and CDR2 is SQIVND (reference sequence). The CDR3 coding sequence is TGTGCCAGTAGTATAGTTTCGACAGGGAGGACTAGCGGGTACAATGAGCAGTTCTTC. This gives the protein CASSIVSTGRTSGYNEQFF.

This clonotype is termed medium-sized. The chain uses TRBV27 and TRBJ2-1; D call uncertain. CDR1 is MNHEY and CDR2 is SMNVEV in the germline V gene (reference sequence). The CDR3 has 14 residues. The germline V and J ends were trimmed by 7 bases and 3 bases, with 13 bases remaining between them. In nucleotides, the CDR3 is TGTGCCAGCACCGGAAACCCCCTCTACAATGAGCAGTTCTTC. It yields the protein CASTGNPLYNEQFF.

By sample share, this clonotype is medium-sized (0.01 to 0.1%). This chain joins TRBV20-1 and TRBJ2-3; TRBD2 matches 7 bases. The ends lost 5 bases at V and 2 bases at J; junction bases unmatched: 7. The CDR3 extends over 14 amino acids. Germline V gives CDR1 DFQATT, CDR2 SNEGSKA (reference sequence). The CDR3 nucleotides read TGCAGTGCTGTGTCAAGCGGGACCACAGATACGCAGTATTTT. It codes for CSAVSSGTTDTQYF.

The chain links TRBV28 to TRBJ2-1; the D gene is possibly TRBD1 (5 bases). V lost 8 bases to trimming and J lost 0 bases, with 23 bases between them. Per germline, CDR1 MDHEN and CDR2 SYDVKM. The CDR3 covers 18 residues. This chain's CDR3 is CASPPPLGRHSSYNEQFF. The CDR3 coding sequence is TGTGCCAGCCCTCCACCACTGGGGCGGCACAGCTCCTACAATGAGCAGTTCTTC.

The J gene is TRBJ2-1, the V gene TRBV7-3; no clear D. V dropped 4 bases and J dropped 5 bases, with 6 bases sitting between them. The germline gives CDR1 SGHTA, CDR2 FQGTGA. The CDR3 extends over 12 amino acids. In DNA, the CDR3 is TGTGCCAGCAGCTCTACCCACAATGAGCAGTTCTTC. Protein product: CASSSTHNEQFF.

Notes on this clonotype: An end of the junction differs from the germline gene, which may be a read error. This chain joins TRBV20-1 and TRBJ1-6; maybe TRBD1 (5 bases). Germline CDR1 is DFQATT and CDR2 is SNEGSKA (reference sequence). The CDR3 length is 15 residues. The CDR3 protein is CSTSPEGSYNSPLHF. The CDR3 DNA reads as TGCAGTACTAGTCCTGAGGGGTCCTATAATTCACCCCTCCACTTT.

This sequence joins TRBV4-3 and TRBJ1-2; the D is unclear. CDR3 length: 15 amino acids. Trimming shortened V by 0 bases and J by 2 bases, and 10 bases separated the two germline ends. Germline V gene sequence: CDR1 LGHNA, CDR2 YSLEER. The CDR3 DNA sequence: TGCGCCAGCAGCCAAGATAACAGAGGAAACTATGGCTACACCTTC. Translated, it gives CASSQDNRGNYGYTF.

This clonotype is labeled as medium-sized (0.01 to 0.1%). This rearrangement joins TRBV19 to TRBJ1-2, with TRBD1 matching 9 bases. The trim removed 0 bases at V and 8 bases at J, leaving 10 bases unmatched. This CDR3 is 16 amino acids long. The germline V gene encodes CDR1 LNHDA and CDR2 SQIVND (reference sequence). CDR3 region: CASSIDHAGTGTGYTF. CDR3 in DNA: TGTGCCAGTAGTATAGATCATGCGGGGACAGGGACCGGCTACACCTTC. The whole variable domain, remainder taken from reference TRBV19 and TRBJ1-2, is DGGITQSPKYLFRKEGQNVTLSCEQNLNHDAMYWYRQDPGQGLRLIYYSQIVNDFQKGDIAEGYSVSREKKESFPLTVTSAQKNPTAFYLCASSIDHAGTGTGYTFGSGTRLTVV.

This clonotype counts as medium-sized (0.01 to 0.1%). The gene calls are TRBV11-1 and TRBJ2-1, with TRBD2 matching 8 bases. Germline CDR1 and CDR2: SGHAT and FQDESV (reference sequence). The CDR3 contains 14 residues. V lost 6 bases, J lost 3 bases, and 4 bases stayed unmatched. The CDR3 coding sequence is TGTGCCAGCAGTCCTAGCGGGTTCTACAATGAGCAGTTCTTC. Its protein is CASSPSGFYNEQFF.

The genes are TRBV14 and TRBJ2-3; TRBD2 matches 9 bases. The CDR3 spans 16 residues. Germline trimming cut 1 base from V and 6 bases from J; bases unmatched to any gene: 8. The germline CDR1 and CDR2 sequences are SGHDN and FVKESK. The CDR3 here is CASSQVTSGRADTQYF. CDR3 nucleotides: TGTGCCAGCAGCCAAGTGACTAGCGGTCGGGCCGATACGCAGTATTTT. The variable domain in full, with the rest retrieved from reference TRBV14 and TRBJ2-3, is EAGVTQFPSHSVIEKGQTVTLRCDPISGHDNLYWYRRVMGKEIKFLLHFVKESKQDESGMPNNRFLAERTGGTYSTLKVQPAELEDSGVYFCASSQVTSGRADTQYFGPGTRLTVL.

This clonotype was recorded many times. The V and J genes are TRBV7-2 and TRBJ2-3; tentatively, D is TRBD1 (6 bases). The CDR3 sequence is 14 residues long. Germline-derived CDR1 and CDR2 are SGHTA and FQGNSA. V lost 5 bases, J lost 3 bases, and 12 bases lay in between. In DNA form, the CDR3 reads TGTGCCAGCAGCCCAGGGGTAGTGACAGATACGCAGTATTTT. This encodes CASSPGVVTDTQYF.

The sample holds a few counts of this clonotype. The chain links TRBV5-1 to TRBJ1-2, with TRBD1 identical over 8 bases. Germline loops: CDR1 SGHRS, CDR2 YFSETQ. Trimming at V came to 4 bases and at J to 0 bases, leaving 2 bases not matched to a gene. The CDR3 covers 14 residues. The CDR3 coding sequence is TGCGCCAGCAGCAAGACAGGGGCTAACTATGGCTACACCTTC. It encodes CASSKTGANYGYTF.